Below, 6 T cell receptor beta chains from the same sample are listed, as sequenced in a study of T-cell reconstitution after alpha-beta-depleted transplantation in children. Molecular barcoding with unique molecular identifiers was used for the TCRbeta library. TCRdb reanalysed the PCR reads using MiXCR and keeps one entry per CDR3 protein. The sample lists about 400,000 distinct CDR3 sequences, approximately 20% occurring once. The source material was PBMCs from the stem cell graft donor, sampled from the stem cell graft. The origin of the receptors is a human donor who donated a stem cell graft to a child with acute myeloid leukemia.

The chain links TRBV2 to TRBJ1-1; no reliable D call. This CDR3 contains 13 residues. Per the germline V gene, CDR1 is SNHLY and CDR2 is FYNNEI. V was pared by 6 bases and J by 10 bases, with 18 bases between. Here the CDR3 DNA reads TGTGCCAGCAGCCCAGGACCAATGATAGGAGCTTTCTTT. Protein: CASSPGPMIGAFF.

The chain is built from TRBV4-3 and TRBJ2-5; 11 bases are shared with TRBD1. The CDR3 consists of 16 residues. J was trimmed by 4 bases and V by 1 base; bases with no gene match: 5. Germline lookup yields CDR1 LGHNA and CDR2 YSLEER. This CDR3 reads CASSQGGQGVTETQYF. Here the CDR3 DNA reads TGCGCCAGCAGCCAAGGGGGACAGGGGGTCACAGAGACCCAGTACTTC.

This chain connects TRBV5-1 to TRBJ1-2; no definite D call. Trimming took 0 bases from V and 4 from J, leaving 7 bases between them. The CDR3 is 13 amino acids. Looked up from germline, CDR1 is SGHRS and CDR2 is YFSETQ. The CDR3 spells CASSLEASYGYTF. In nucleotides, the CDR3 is TGCGCCAGCAGCTTGGAGGCTAGCTATGGCTACACCTTC.

The CDR3, as DNA: TGTGCCAGCAGCCCGGGACAGGGTGGATTCAATGAGCAGTTCTTC. It specifies CASSPGQGGFNEQFF. The chain joins TRBV12-3 or TRBV12-4 to TRBJ2-1, with 9 bases aligning to TRBD1. The J segment lost 6 bases and the V segment lost 6 bases, leaving 9 bases of the junction unmatched. The CDR3 spans 15 residues.

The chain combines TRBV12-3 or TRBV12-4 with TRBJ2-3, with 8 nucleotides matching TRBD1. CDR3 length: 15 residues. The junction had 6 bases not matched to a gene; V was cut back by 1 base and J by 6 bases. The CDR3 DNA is TGTGCCAGCAGTTTAGTGGACAGGGAGTTTGATACGCAGTATTTT. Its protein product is CASSLVDREFDTQYF.

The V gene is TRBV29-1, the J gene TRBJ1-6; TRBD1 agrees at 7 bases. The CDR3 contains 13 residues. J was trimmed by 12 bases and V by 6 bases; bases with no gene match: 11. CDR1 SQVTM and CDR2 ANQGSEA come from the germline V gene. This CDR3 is CSVAQDRVGPLHF. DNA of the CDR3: TGCAGCGTAGCTCAAGACAGGGTCGGACCCCTCCACTTT.